The 32 T cell receptor beta chains in this list originate from one sample, sequenced in a study of cytomegalovirus exposure and HLA in healthy donors. Amplification used 60 Vbeta primers and 13 Jbeta primers. Only in-frame clones appear in the TCRdb table, and some are missing; sequencing was by immunoSEQ multiplex PCR. The repertoire holds 110,000 or so clones, with about four fifths as singletons. Sequenced: PBMCs. These TCRs come from a woman aged 18-29 years in good health and CMV-seronegative.

The chain joins TRBV5-4 to TRBJ2-1, with 7 nucleotides matching TRBD2. CDR1 and CDR2 from the germline V gene are SGHNT and YYREEE (reference sequence). The CDR3 spans 18 residues. V shed 1 base and J 0 bases; nucleotides not matched to a gene: 10. The DNA of the CDR3 is TGTGCCAGCAGCTTGAATTTGGCTAGCGGCTTCTCCTACAATGAGCAGTTCTTC. Amino acid sequence: CASSLNLASGFSYNEQFF. Supplemented by reference TRBV5-4 and TRBJ2-1, the full variable domain reads ETGVTQSPTHLIKTRGQQVTLRCSSQSGHNTVSWYQQALGQGPQFIFQYYREEENGRGNFPPRFSGLQFPNYSSELNVNALELDDSALYLCASSLNLASGFSYNEQFFGPGTRLTVL.

Turning to this clone: One end of the junction varies from germline; a read error may be responsible. The chain uses TRBV7-9 and TRBJ1-2; D unresolved. The CDR3 runs 13 residues. Germline V gene sequence: CDR1 SEHNR, CDR2 FQNEAQ (reference sequence). In nucleotides, the CDR3 is TGTTCCAGCAGCTTAGGTTCGAACTATGGCTACACCTTC. Protein: CSSSLGSNYGYTF.

The J gene is TRBJ2-7, the V gene TRBV7-2; the D gene is possibly TRBD2 (6 bases). Trimming removed 1 base at V and 6 bases at J, with 7 bases between. Germline assignment: CDR1 SGHTA and CDR2 FQGNSA. The CDR3 runs to 12 residues. CDR3 nucleotides: TGTGCCAGCAGCTTAGGGGGGGTCGAGCAGTACTTC. Translation: CASSLGGVEQYF.

In its sample, this clone was seen a few times. CDR3 sequence reads: CASSLPRSGANVLTF. CDR3 in DNA: TGTGCCAGCAGCTTACCCCGCTCTGGGGCCAACGTCCTGACTTTC. The chain combines TRBV7-8 with TRBJ2-6; D unresolved. The CDR3 contains 15 residues. Per the germline V gene, CDR1 is SGHVS and CDR2 is FQNEAQ. V lost 2 bases to trimming and J lost 0 bases, with 5 bases between them.

The rearrangement links TRBV29-1 to TRBJ2-2; 7 nucleotides align to TRBD1. After removal of 6 bases from V and 5 bases from J, the junction contained 6 bases not matched to a gene. There are 13 residues in the CDR3. Germline-derived CDR1 and CDR2 are SQVTM and ANQGSEA. CDR3 in DNA: TGCAGCGTCACAGGGGTTAAGACCGGGGAGCTGTTTTTT. Protein product: CSVTGVKTGELFF.

This chain links TRBV27 with TRBJ1-5, with 8 bases matching TRBD1. Trimming took 4 bases from V and 6 from J; bases not matched to a gene: 5. The CDR3 sequence is 14 residues long. Germline V gene lookup returns CDR1 MNHEY and CDR2 SMNVEV (reference sequence). As DNA, the CDR3 is TGTGCCAGCAGTTACGGACAGGGTAGTCAGCCCCAGCATTTT. It is translated as CASSYGQGSQPQHF.

The rearrangement uses TRBV5-4 and TRBJ1-3; D may be TRBD1 (5 bases). The CDR3 has 15 amino acids. V was trimmed by 4 bases and J by 0 bases, leaving 11 bases between them. Per the germline V gene, CDR1 is SGHNT and CDR2 is YYREEE (reference sequence). The CDR3 loop reads CASSATAISGNTIYF. CDR3 DNA: TGTGCCAGCAGCGCGACAGCCATCTCTGGAAACACCATATATTTT.

This clone has only a few counts. V is TRBV5-4 and J is TRBJ1-4, with D tentatively TRBD1 (5 bases). The germline CDR1 and CDR2 sequences are SGHNT and YYREEE (reference sequence). The CDR3 loop spans 15 amino acids. V lost 4 bases and J 6 bases, leaving 16 bases between the germline ends. The CDR3 reads CASSPARGADEKLFF. The CDR3 DNA sequence: TGTGCCAGCAGCCCGGCAAGGGGCGCGGATGAAAAACTGTTTTTT. Combining the CDR3 with reference TRBV5-4 and TRBJ1-4 gives the whole variable domain ETGVTQSPTHLIKTRGQQVTLRCSSQSGHNTVSWYQQALGQGPQFIFQYYREEENGRGNFPPRFSGLQFPNYSSELNVNALELDDSALYLCASSPARGADEKLFFGSGTQLSVL.

This chain uses TRBV6-5 with TRBJ1-4; tentative D call: TRBD1 (6 bases). Trimming pared 2 bases from V and 7 bases from J, leaving 8 bases between. The germline V gene encodes CDR1 MNHEY and CDR2 SVGAGI. This CDR3 region has 13 residues. CDR3 in amino acids: CASSYVGGEKLFF. CDR3 nucleotides: TGTGCCAGCAGTTACGTAGGGGGTGAAAAACTGTTTTTT.

The rearrangement links TRBV5-1 to TRBJ2-5, with 9 nucleotides matching TRBD2. This CDR3 is built from 15 residues. Trimming removed 1 base from V and 1 base from J; junction bases left unmatched: 2. CDR1 is SGHRS and CDR2 is YFSETQ in the germline V gene. CDR3 sequence: CASSLLAGTQETQYF. The CDR3 DNA sequence: TGCGCCAGCAGCTTGCTAGCGGGGACCCAAGAGACCCAGTACTTC.

This chain links TRBV11-1 with TRBJ2-1; 9 positions match TRBD2. The germline CDR1 and CDR2 sequences are SGHAT and FQDESV (reference sequence). The CDR3 extends over 16 amino acids. The J segment lost 7 bases and the V segment lost 2 bases, leaving 9 bases of the junction unmatched. The CDR3 here is CASSLKLLAGWNEQFF. The CDR3 DNA is TGTGCCAGCAGCTTAAAACTCCTAGCGGGGTGGAATGAGCAGTTCTTC.

This clone has more than one count but fewer than ten. The V call is TRBV18, the J call TRBJ2-2; D gene unclear. Between the trimmed V and J ends, which lost 3 bases and 4 bases, there was a span of 6 bases. The CDR3 loop spans 13 amino acids. Germline V lookup: CDR1 KGHSH, CDR2 LQKENI. CDR3 residues: CASSPVSTGELFF. Written as DNA, the CDR3 is TGTGCCAGCTCACCTGTGAGCACCGGGGAGCTGTTTTTT. The full variable domain, its missing parts supplied by reference TRBV18 and TRBJ2-2, is NAGVMQNPRHLVRRRGQEARLRCSPMKGHSHVYWYRQLPEEGLKFMVYLQKENIIDESGMPKERFSAEFPKEGPSILRIQQVVRGDSAAYFCASSPVSTGELFFGEGSRLTVL.

The V and J genes are TRBV7-9 and TRBJ2-1, with 7 bases aligning to TRBD1. V dropped 5 bases and J dropped 2; count of bases not matched to a gene: 3. The CDR3 has 14 residues. From germline, CDR1 is SEHNR and CDR2 FQNEAQ (reference sequence). Here the CDR3 reads CASSPGTAYNEQFF. CDR3 sequence (DNA): TGTGCCAGCAGCCCCGGGACAGCCTACAATGAGCAGTTCTTC.

The CDR3 spells CASSRGQGSYEQYF. CDR3 nucleotides: TGTGCCAGCAGTAGAGGACAGGGCTCCTACGAGCAGTACTTC. This rearrangement joins TRBV6-6 to TRBJ2-7, with 8 bases lining up with TRBD1. The V gene end was trimmed by 5 bases and the J gene end by 0 bases; junction bases not matched to a gene: 3. In germline, CDR1 is MNHNY, CDR2 SVGAGI (reference sequence). There are 14 residues in the CDR3.

The chain recombines TRBV5-8 with TRBJ1-6, with D unclear. V lost 1 base to trimming and J lost 0 bases, with 20 bases between them. The CDR3 totals 20 residues. The germline gives CDR1 SGHTS, CDR2 YDEGEE. The CDR3 loop is CASSLSRVSEWSSYNSPLHF. The CDR3 nucleotides are TGTGCCAGCAGCTTGTCTCGCGTGTCGGAGTGGAGCTCCTATAATTCACCCCTCCACTTT.

The chain carries TRBV7-9 and TRBJ1-2; D uncertain. V shed 0 bases and J shed 7 bases, with 6 bases lying between them. Per germline, CDR1 SEHNR and CDR2 FQNEAQ (reference sequence). The CDR3 contains 12 residues. For the CDR3, the DNA is TGTGCCAGCAGCTTAGCGGAGCTTGGCTACACCTTC. Residues: CASSLAELGYTF.

This chain uses TRBV18 with TRBJ2-7; TRBD2 aligns across 11 bases. V was clipped by 3 bases and J by 2 bases; unmatched bases: 3. The CDR3 runs 15 residues. The germline V gene encodes CDR1 KGHSH and CDR2 LQKENI. The CDR3 nucleotides read TGTGCCAGCTCACCCGGGACTAGCGGTACCTACGAGCAGTACTTC. It yields the protein CASSPGTSGTYEQYF. The full variable domain, with the rest looked up from reference TRBV18 and TRBJ2-7, is NAGVMQNPRHLVRRRGQEARLRCSPMKGHSHVYWYRQLPEEGLKFMVYLQKENIIDESGMPKERFSAEFPKEGPSILRIQQVVRGDSAAYFCASSPGTSGTYEQYFGPGTRLTVT.

The chain uses TRBV5-1 and TRBJ1-4; 8 bases agree with TRBD1. The germline gives CDR1 SGHRS, CDR2 YFSETQ. V lost 0 bases, J lost 0 bases, and 1 base stayed unmatched. The length of the CDR3 is 16 residues. The CDR3 spells CASSLAQGATNEKLFF. The CDR3 nucleotides read TGCGCCAGCAGCTTGGCACAGGGGGCAACTAATGAAAAACTGTTTTTT.

V is TRBV19 and J is TRBJ1-4; 7 bases fit TRBD1. The trim removed 5 bases at V and 8 bases at J, leaving 8 bases unmatched. CDR3 length: 14 amino acids. Per germline, CDR1 LNHDA and CDR2 SQIVND (reference sequence). Written as DNA, the CDR3 is TGTGCCAGTAGTGTAACAGGGGTAGAAGAAAAACTGTTTTTT. As protein: CASSVTGVEEKLFF.

This clone was counted only a few times. The chain carries TRBV6-1 and TRBJ1-4; 7 bases line up with TRBD1. The CDR3 runs to 15 residues. Trimming cost V 5 bases and J 7 bases; bases outside gene matches: 10. Germline-derived CDR1 and CDR2 are MNHNS and SASEGT. CDR3 sequence (DNA): TGTGCCAGCAGTTCATGGGACAGACTTGGTGAAAAACTGTTTTTT. Encoded protein: CASSSWDRLGEKLFF.

The CDR3 is CASSQYETETNYGYTF. The CDR3 coding sequence is TGCGCCAGCAGCCAGTACGAGACAGAGACTAACTATGGCTACACCTTC. This chain joins TRBV4-3 and TRBJ1-2, with D perhaps matching TRBD1 (5 bases). V was trimmed by 3 bases and J by 0 bases, leaving 14 bases between them. Germline lookup yields CDR1 LGHNA and CDR2 YSLEER. The CDR3 contains 16 residues.

This clone was seen only a few times. This rearrangement joins TRBV9 to TRBJ2-1; a possible D gene is TRBD2 (5 bases). Trimming shortened V by 4 bases and J by 0 bases, and 11 bases separated the two germline ends. In germline, CDR1 is SGDLS, CDR2 YYNGEE. The length of the CDR3 is 15 residues. This CDR3 reads CASSPREGSYNEQFF. The DNA for the CDR3 is TGTGCCAGCAGCCCCCGAGAGGGCTCCTACAATGAGCAGTTCTTC. The entire variable domain, with the rest obtained from reference TRBV9 and TRBJ2-1, is as follows: DSGVTQTPKHLITATGQRVTLRCSPRSGDLSVYWYQQSLDQGLQFLIQYYNGEERAKGNILERFSAQQFPDLHSELNLSSLELGDSALYFCASSPREGSYNEQFFGPGTRLTVL.

CDR3 sequence (DNA): TGTGCCTGGAGACGGGGGTACAATGAGCAGTTCTTC. Its protein is CAWRRGYNEQFF. The rearrangement joins TRBV30 to TRBJ2-1; weak D call: TRBD2 (6 bases). V lost 3 bases to trimming and J lost 4 bases, with 7 bases between them. This CDR3 has 12 residues. CDR1 GTSNPN and CDR2 SVGIG come from the germline V gene (reference sequence).

The rearrangement joins TRBV18 to TRBJ2-5, with TRBD1 as a possible D gene (6 bases). V was clipped by 3 bases and J by 4 bases, with 12 bases between them. The CDR3 runs to 14 residues. Looked up from germline, CDR1 is KGHSH and CDR2 is LQKENI. DNA for the CDR3: TGTGCCAGCTCACCCGCCGGGACAAGAGAGACCCAGTACTTC. Its protein is CASSPAGTRETQYF. The full variable domain, its missing parts supplied by reference TRBV18 and TRBJ2-5, is NAGVMQNPRHLVRRRGQEARLRCSPMKGHSHVYWYRQLPEEGLKFMVYLQKENIIDESGMPKERFSAEFPKEGPSILRIQQVVRGDSAAYFCASSPAGTRETQYFGPGTRLLVL.

This chain links TRBV7-9 with TRBJ2-7; D perhaps matches TRBD2 (5 bases). CDR1 and CDR2 (germline): SEHNR, FQNEAQ (reference sequence). The CDR3 sequence is 11 residues long. V lost 6 bases to trimming and J lost 6 bases, with 9 bases between them. DNA of the CDR3: TGTGCCAGCAGAACGGGATTCGAGCAGTACTTC. It codes for CASRTGFEQYF.

The chain has TRBV6-5 and TRBJ1-5; weak D call: TRBD1 (5 bases). The germline V and J ends were trimmed by 0 bases and 6 bases, with 9 bases remaining between them. This CDR3 has 14 residues. CDR1 is MNHEY, CDR2 SVGAGI, per germline. CDR3 in amino acids: CASSYSGAGQPQHF. CDR3 coding DNA: TGTGCCAGCAGTTACTCAGGGGCCGGTCAGCCCCAGCATTTT.

V and J are TRBV7-6 and TRBJ2-3; 8 bases are a match to TRBD2. This CDR3 region has 15 residues. Trimming at V came to 6 bases and at J to 2 bases, leaving 7 bases not matched to a gene. The germline V gene has CDR1 SGHVS and CDR2 FNYEAQ. CDR3 coding DNA: TGTGCCAGCAGTTTCCGGGGGGGGGCCACAGATACGCAGTATTTT. Its translation is CASSFRGGATDTQYF.

J is TRBJ1-1 and V is TRBV5-6, with D possibly TRBD1 on 5 matching bases. This CDR3 region has 13 residues. The germline V gene has CDR1 SGHDT and CDR2 YYEEEE. V was shortened by 0 bases and J by 4 bases, with 7 bases between the two germline ends. CDR3 in DNA: TGTGCCAGCAGCTTGGCGGGGGTCACTGAAGCTTTCTTT. It yields the protein CASSLAGVTEAFF.

This chain uses TRBV23-1 with TRBJ1-5; possible D gene TRBD1, 5 bases. TRBV23-1 is an open reading frame, and its role is uncertain. Trimming pared 6 bases from V and 0 bases from J, leaving 15 bases between. The CDR3 contains 16 residues. CDR3 bases: TGCGCCAGCAGCACAGGATTCCACCTTAGCAATCAGCCCCAGCATTTT. Its protein is CASSTGFHLSNQPQHF.

The CDR3 loop reads CAWSPTGDSPLHF. The CDR3 bases are TGTGCCTGGAGTCCGACAGGGGACTCACCCCTCCACTTT. The V and J genes are TRBV30 and TRBJ1-6, with 8 bases matching TRBD1. Germline-derived CDR1 and CDR2 are GTSNPN and SVGIG (reference sequence). This CDR3 comprises 13 residues. The V segment lost 2 bases and the J segment 10 bases; nucleotides outside the gene matches: 4.

The V gene is TRBV2, the J gene TRBJ2-5, with a possible D match to TRBD1 (6 bases). Germline loops: CDR1 SNHLY, CDR2 FYNNEI. V was shortened by 4 bases and J by 3 bases, with 9 bases between the two germline ends. This CDR3 has 13 amino acids. CDR3 amino acids: CASSVRQEETQYF. The CDR3 nucleotides are TGTGCCAGCAGTGTCAGACAGGAAGAGACCCAGTACTTC.

V and J are TRBV7-9 and TRBJ2-5, with D perhaps matching TRBD2 (7 bases). V lost 0 bases and J lost 5, with 10 bases in between. The CDR3 length is 14 residues. Germline assignment: CDR1 SEHNR and CDR2 FQNEAQ (reference sequence). The CDR3 bases are TGTGCCAGCAGCTTAGCGGGGGGGCCGGAGACCCAGTACTTC. Translated, it gives CASSLAGGPETQYF.